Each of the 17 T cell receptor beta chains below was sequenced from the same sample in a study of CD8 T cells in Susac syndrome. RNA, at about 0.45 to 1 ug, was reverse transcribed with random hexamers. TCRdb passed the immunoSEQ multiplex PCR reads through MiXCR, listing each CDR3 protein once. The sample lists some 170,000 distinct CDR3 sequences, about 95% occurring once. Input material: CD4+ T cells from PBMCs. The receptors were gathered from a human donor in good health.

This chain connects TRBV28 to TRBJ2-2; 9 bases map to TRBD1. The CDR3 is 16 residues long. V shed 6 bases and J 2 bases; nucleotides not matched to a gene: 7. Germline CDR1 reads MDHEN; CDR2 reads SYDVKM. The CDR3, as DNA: TGTGCCAGCAGAGACAGGGGGACTACCAACACCGGGGAGCTGTTTTTT. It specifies CASRDRGTTNTGELFF.

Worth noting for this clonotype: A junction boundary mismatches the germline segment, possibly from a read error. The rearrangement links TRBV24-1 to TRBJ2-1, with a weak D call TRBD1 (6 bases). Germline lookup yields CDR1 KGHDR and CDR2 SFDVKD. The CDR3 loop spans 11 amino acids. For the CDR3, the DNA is TGTGCCACCAGTACAGGGAATGTGCAGTTCTTC. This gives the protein CATSTGNVQFF.

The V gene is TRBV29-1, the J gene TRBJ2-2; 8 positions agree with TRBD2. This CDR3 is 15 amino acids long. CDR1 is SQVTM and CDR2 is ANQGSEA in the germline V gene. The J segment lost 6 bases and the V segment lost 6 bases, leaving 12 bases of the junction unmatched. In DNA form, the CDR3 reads TGCAGCGTCCTTCGGGGCAGCGGGAGCCCCGGGGAGCTGTTTTTT. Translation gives CSVLRGSGSPGELFF.

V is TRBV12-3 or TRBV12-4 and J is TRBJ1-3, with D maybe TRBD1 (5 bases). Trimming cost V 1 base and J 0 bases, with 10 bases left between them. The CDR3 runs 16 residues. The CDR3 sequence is CASSLGRGTSGNTIYF. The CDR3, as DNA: TGTGCCAGCAGTTTAGGGCGGGGGACCTCTGGAAACACCATATATTTT.

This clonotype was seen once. The CDR3 DNA follows: TGTGCCTGGAGTCTGGCAAGCACTGAAGCTTTCTTT. Translation gives CAWSLASTEAFF. The chain has TRBV30 and TRBJ1-1; D remains ambiguous. V lost 2 bases and J lost 4, with 8 bases in between. CDR1 and CDR2 from the germline V gene are GTSNPN and SVGIG (reference sequence). This CDR3 has 12 amino acids.

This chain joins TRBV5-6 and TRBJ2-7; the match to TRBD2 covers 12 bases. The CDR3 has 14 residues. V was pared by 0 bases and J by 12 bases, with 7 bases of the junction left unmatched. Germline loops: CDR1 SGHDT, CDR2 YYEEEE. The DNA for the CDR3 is TGTGCCAGCAGCTTGGGGACTAGCGGGACCCGGGTGTACTTC. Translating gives CASSLGTSGTRVYF.

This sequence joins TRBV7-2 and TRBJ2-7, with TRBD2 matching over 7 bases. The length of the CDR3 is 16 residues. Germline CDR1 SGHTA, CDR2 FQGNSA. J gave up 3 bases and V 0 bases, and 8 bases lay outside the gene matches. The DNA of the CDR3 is TGTGCCAGCAGCTTAGCAGATGCTAGCGGAGGCTACGAGCAGTACTTC. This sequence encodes CASSLADASGGYEQYF.

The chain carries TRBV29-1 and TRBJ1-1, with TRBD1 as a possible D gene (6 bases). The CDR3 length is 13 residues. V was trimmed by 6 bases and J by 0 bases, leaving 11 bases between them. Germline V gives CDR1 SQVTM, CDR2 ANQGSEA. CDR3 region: CSVQGLMNTEAFF. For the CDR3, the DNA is TGCAGCGTACAGGGTTTAATGAACACTGAAGCTTTCTTT.

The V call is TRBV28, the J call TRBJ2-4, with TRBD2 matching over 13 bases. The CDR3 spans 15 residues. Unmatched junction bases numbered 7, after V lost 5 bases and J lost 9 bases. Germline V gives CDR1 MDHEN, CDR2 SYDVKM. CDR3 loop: CASSGTSGIVGIQYF. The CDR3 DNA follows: TGTGCCAGCAGTGGGACTAGCGGGATCGTGGGCATTCAGTACTTC.

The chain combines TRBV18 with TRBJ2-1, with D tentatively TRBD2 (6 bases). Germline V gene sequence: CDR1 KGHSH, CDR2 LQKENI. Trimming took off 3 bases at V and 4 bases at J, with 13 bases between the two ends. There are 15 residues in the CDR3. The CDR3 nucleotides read TGTGCCAGCTCACCCTGGGTAGCGGAGTACAATGAGCAGTTCTTC. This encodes CASSPWVAEYNEQFF. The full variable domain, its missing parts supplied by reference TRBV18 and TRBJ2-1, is NAGVMQNPRHLVRRRGQEARLRCSPMKGHSHVYWYRQLPEEGLKFMVYLQKENIIDESGMPKERFSAEFPKEGPSILRIQQVVRGDSAAYFCASSPWVAEYNEQFFGPGTRLTVL.

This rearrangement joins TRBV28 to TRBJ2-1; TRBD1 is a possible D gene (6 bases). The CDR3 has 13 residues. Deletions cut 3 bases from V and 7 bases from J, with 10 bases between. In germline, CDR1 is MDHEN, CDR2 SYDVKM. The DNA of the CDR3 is TGTGCCAGCAGTTTGGTACAGGGTAATGAGCAGTTCTTC. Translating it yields CASSLVQGNEQFF.

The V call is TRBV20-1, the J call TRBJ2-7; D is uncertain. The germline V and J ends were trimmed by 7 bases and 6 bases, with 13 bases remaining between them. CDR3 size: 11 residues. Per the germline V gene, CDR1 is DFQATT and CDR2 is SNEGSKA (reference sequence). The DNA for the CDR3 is TGCAGTGAGATGCGGTTTAGCGAGCAGTACTTC. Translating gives CSEMRFSEQYF.

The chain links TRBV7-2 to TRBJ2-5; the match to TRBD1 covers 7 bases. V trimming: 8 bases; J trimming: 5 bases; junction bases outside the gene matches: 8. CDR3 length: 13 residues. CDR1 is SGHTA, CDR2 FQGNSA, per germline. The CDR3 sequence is CASGRGLIETQYF. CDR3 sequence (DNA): TGTGCCAGCGGAAGGGGGCTTATTGAGACCCAGTACTTC.

Written as DNA, the CDR3 is TGTGCCAGCAGCCCCAAGGGGAGCTATGGCTACACCTTC. It translates to CASSPKGSYGYTF. The chain employs TRBV12-3 or TRBV12-4 and TRBJ1-2, with a possible D match to TRBD1 (5 bases). V gave up 6 bases and J gave up 4 bases, with 12 bases separating them. This CDR3 region has 13 residues.

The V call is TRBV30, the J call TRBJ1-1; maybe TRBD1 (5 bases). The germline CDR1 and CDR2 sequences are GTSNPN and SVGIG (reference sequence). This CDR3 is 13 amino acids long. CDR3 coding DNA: TGTGCGGGGGGGGGAGATACCCCAACTGAAGCTTTCTTT. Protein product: CAGGGDTPTEAFF. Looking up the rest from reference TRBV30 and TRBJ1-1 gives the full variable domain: SQTIHQWPATLVQPVGSPLSLECTVEGTSNPNLYWYRQAAGRGLQLLFYSVGIGQISSEVPQNLSASRPQDRQFILSSKKLLLSDSGFYLCAGGGDTPTEAFFGQGTRLTVV.

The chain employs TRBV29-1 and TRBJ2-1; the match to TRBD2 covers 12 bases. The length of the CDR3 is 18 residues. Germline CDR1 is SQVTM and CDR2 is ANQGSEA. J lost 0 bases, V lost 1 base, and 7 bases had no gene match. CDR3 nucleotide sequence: TGCAGCGTTGAAGGGACTAGCGGGATGAAGTACTCCTACAATGAGCAGTTCTTC. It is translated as CSVEGTSGMKYSYNEQFF.

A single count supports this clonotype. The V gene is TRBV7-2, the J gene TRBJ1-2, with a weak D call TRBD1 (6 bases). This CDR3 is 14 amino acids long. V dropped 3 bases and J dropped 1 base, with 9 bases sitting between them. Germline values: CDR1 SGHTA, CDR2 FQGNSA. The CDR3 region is CASSLNRDNYGYTF. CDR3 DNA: TGTGCCAGCAGCTTGAACAGGGATAACTATGGCTACACCTTC.